This TCR beta chain was sequenced in a study of preoperative IRX-2 immunotherapy in early breast cancer. Regarding treatment: preoperative locoregional IRX-2 cytokine immunotherapy. Patients received preoperative, locoregional IRX-2 cytokine immunotherapy in a phase Ib study. Data came from immunoSEQ multiplex PCR; TCRdb stores just in-frame clones and leaves some out. Among some 30,000 clones, around 90% were seen once, and the ten largest hold 9.8%. V was cut by 1 base and J by 8 bases, with 12 bases left in between. The germline V gene has CDR1 SGHNT and CDR2 YYREEE (reference sequence). This CDR3 is 14 amino acids long.

The sample was gathered from a patient treated with IRX-2 immunotherapy. The sequence was obtained from a human donor with breast cancer. The chain joins TRBV5-4 to TRBJ1-4; TRBD1 is a possible D gene (6 bases). Here the CDR3 reads CASSLKGVGEKLFF. DNA for the CDR3: TGTGCCAGCAGCTTGAAGGGGGTCGGCGAAAAACTGTTTTTT.